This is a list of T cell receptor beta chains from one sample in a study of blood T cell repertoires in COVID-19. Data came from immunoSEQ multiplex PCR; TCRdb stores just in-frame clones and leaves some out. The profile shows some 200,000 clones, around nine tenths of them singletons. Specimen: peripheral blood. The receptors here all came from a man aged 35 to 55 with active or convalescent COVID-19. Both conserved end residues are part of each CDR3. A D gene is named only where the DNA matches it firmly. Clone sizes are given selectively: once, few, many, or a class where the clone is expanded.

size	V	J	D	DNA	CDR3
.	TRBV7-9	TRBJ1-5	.	TGTGCCAGCAGCTCCCGGGACACTCAGCCCCAGCATTTT	CASSSRDTQPQHF
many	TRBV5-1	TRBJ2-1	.	TGCGCCAGCAGCTTGGTCGACGGGGGAGCTCTTAGAAGCTCCTACAATGAGCAGTTCTTC	CASSLVDGGALRSSYNEQFF
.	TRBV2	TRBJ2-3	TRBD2	TGTGCCAGCAGTGAGGCGGGGGGGCCTGTCGATACGCAGTATTTT	CASSEAGGPVDTQYF
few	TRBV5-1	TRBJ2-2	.	TGCGCCAGCAGCTTGGACAGGGAAATCACCGGGGAGCTGTTTTTT	CASSLDREITGELFF
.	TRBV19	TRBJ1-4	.	TGTGCCAGTAGTATGGATTTGGGGGCGCTGAATGAAAAACTGTTTTTT	CASSMDLGALNEKLFF
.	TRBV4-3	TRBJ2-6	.	TGCGCCAGCAGCCAAGGTTCAGGGGGACTCTTACCTGGGGCCAACGTCCTGACTTTC	CASSQGSGGLLPGANVLTF
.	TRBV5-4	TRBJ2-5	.	TGTGCCAGCAGCTCACGCAGGGAGGCCCAAGAGACCCAGTACTTC	CASSSRREAQETQYF
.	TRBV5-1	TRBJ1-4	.	TGCGCCAGCAGCTGGGGGGGAGTTCAAGGAAAACTGTTTTTT	CASSWGGVQGKLFF
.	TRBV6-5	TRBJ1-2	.	TGTGCCAGCAGTTACGGGGCCGCAATAGCTAACTATGGCTACACCTTC	CASSYGAAIANYGYTF
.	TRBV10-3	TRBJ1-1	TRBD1	TGTGCCATCAGGGTGGGGACAGGGAACCAGAACACTGAAGCTTTCTTT	CAIRVGTGNQNTEAFF
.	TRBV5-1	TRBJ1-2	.	TGCGCCAGCAGCTGGCGGCCTGAATCTAATAACTATGGCTACACCTTC	CASSWRPESNNYGYTF
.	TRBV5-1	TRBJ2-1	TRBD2	TGCGCCAGCAGCTTGGTTCGGGGTTCGGCGGGAGCGTCCTACAATGAGCAGTTCTTC	CASSLVRGSAGASYNEQFF
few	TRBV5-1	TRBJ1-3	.	TGCGCCAGCAGCTCGGCGGGGGCGAGCTCTGGAAACACCATATATTTT	CASSSAGASSGNTIYF
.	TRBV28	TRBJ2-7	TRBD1	TGTGCCAGCAGTTTATTTTCGGGACAGGACTACGAGCAGTACTTC	CASSLFSGQDYEQYF
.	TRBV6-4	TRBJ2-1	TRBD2	TGTGCCAGCAGTGAATACCTAGCGGGAGGTGGTAATGAGCAGTTCTTC	CASSEYLAGGGNEQFF
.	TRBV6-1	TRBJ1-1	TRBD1	TGTGCCAGCAGTGTCACCCACAGGGGTGCGAACACTGAAGCTTTCTTT	CASSVTHRGANTEAFF